The next 18 T cell receptor beta chains were all read from a single sample in a study of CXCR3-negative and CXCR3-positive naive CD8 T cells. UMI-labeled TRB cDNA libraries were prepared by 5' RACE. Following a re-call of the 5' RACE reads, TCRdb has one entry per CDR3 protein and lacks DNA. Its table lists under 150,000 distinct CDR3 sequences. Their target antigens are unknown. General study points: CXCR3-negative naive cells had less hydrophobic TRB CDR3s than did CXCR3-positive naive cells.

What was sequenced was naive CXCR3+ CD8+ T cells from blood. Documented subset: CD45RO-CCR7+CD27+CD95- naive CD8+ T cells expressing CXCR3 (TNR3+). The receptors come from a human donor in good health. Some clones in this sample may be carry-over from other donors' samples.

The genes are TRBV30 and TRBJ2-7; TCRdb lists TRBD1, though no DNA is available to test this call. This CDR3 comprises 14 residues. Germline V gene lookup returns CDR1 GTSNPN and CDR2 SVGIG (reference sequence). The CDR3 region is CAWSGRGQGYEQYF.

The rearrangement uses TRBV29-1 and TRBJ2-1; TCRdb proposes TRBD1, but this gene call is untestable without DNA. This CDR3 is 14 amino acids long. CDR1 is SQVTM, CDR2 ANQGSEA, per germline. CDR3 sequence: CSVERDRAYSEQFF.

This sequence joins TRBV27 and TRBJ2-1. The CDR3 sequence is 14 residues long. Germline assignment: CDR1 MNHEY and CDR2 SMNVEV (reference sequence). The CDR3 loop reads CASSLTSSYNEQFF.

The rearrangement uses TRBV12-3 or TRBV12-4 and TRBJ2-2; the D call of TRBD2 rests on TCRdb alone, since no DNA is present to check it. The length of the CDR3 is 16 residues. CDR3 residues: CASSPGNWGGTGELFF.

The chain is built from TRBV28 and TRBJ2-7; TCRdb picks TRBD2, but there is no DNA to check that call. Germline V gene sequence: CDR1 MDHEN, CDR2 SYDVKM. The CDR3 has 12 amino acids. The CDR3 reads CASRWREGFQYF.

The genes are TRBV7-9 and TRBJ1-5; TCRdb outputs TRBD1, but without DNA this stays unchecked. The CDR3 consists of 16 residues. Germline CDR1 and CDR2: SEHNR and FQNEAQ (reference sequence). CDR3 in amino acids: CASSSATGGGNQPQHF. The whole variable domain, remainder taken from reference TRBV7-9 and TRBJ1-5, is DTGVSQNPRHKITKRGQNVTFRCDPISEHNRLYWYRQTLGQGPEFLTYFQNEAQLEKSRLLSDRFSAERPKGSFSTLEIQRTEQGDSAMYLCASSSATGGGNQPQHFGDGTRLSIL.

The CDR3 protein is CASSSRLAGDYNEQFF. The gene calls are TRBV7-3 and TRBJ2-1; the D call from TCRdb, TRBD2, cannot be confirmed without DNA. Germline V CDR1 and CDR2: SGHTA, FQGTGA. The CDR3 is made up of 16 amino acids.

The V and J genes are TRBV12-3 or TRBV12-4 and TRBJ1-4. The CDR3 contains 17 residues. The chain's CDR3 is CASSLRAYRETNEKLFF.

V and J are TRBV27 and TRBJ2-1; TCRdb indicates TRBD1, and absent DNA this call remains unverified. The germline V gene encodes CDR1 MNHEY and CDR2 SMNVEV (reference sequence). There are 15 residues in the CDR3. The CDR3: CASRPGQGAYNEQLF.

The chain has TRBV29-1 and TRBJ2-3; without DNA, the TCRdb call of TRBD1 cannot be checked. CDR1 and CDR2 from the germline V gene are SQVTM and ANQGSEA. The CDR3 loop spans 14 amino acids. The CDR3 region is CSVWGAASTDTQYF.

The chain couples TRBV29-1 to TRBJ2-2. Germline V gene lookup returns CDR1 SQVTM and CDR2 ANQGSEA. The CDR3 is made up of 15 amino acids. The CDR3 is CSVQSSRANTGELFF.

This chain links TRBV28 with TRBJ2-7; TCRdb returns TRBD1, unconfirmable since there is no DNA. The CDR3 is made up of 12 amino acids. Per germline, CDR1 MDHEN and CDR2 SYDVKM. This CDR3 is CASSRPTIRQYF.

CDR3 sequence: CASSLYGSRFNEQFF. The J gene is TRBJ2-1, the V gene TRBV14; TCRdb gives TRBD2 as the D gene, but with no DNA this cannot be confirmed. Germline CDR1 reads SGHDN; CDR2 reads FVKESK. The CDR3 is 15 residues long. Full variable domain (outside the CDR3, taken from reference TRBV14 and TRBJ2-1): EAGVTQFPSHSVIEKGQTVTLRCDPISGHDNLYWYRRVMGKEIKFLLHFVKESKQDESGMPNNRFLAERTGGTYSTLKVQPAELEDSGVYFCASSLYGSRFNEQFFGPGTRLTVL.

The gene calls are TRBV29-1 and TRBJ2-7; TCRdb's assignment of TRBD1 cannot be checked, as there is no DNA. CDR1 SQVTM and CDR2 ANQGSEA come from the germline V gene. The length of the CDR3 is 15 residues. The CDR3 loop reads CSVEEAGWGSYEQYF.

The V call is TRBV15, the J call TRBJ2-3; as DNA is missing, the TRBD2 call by TCRdb cannot be tested. Per germline, CDR1 LNHNV and CDR2 YYDKDF (reference sequence). The CDR3 has 13 amino acids. The CDR3: CATSASLADTQYF.

The CDR3 protein is CATQGQGKDYGYTF. The rearrangement links TRBV6-2 or TRBV6-3 to TRBJ1-2; TCRdb's D gene call, TRBD1, goes unchecked for lack of DNA. The germline V gene encodes CDR1 MNHEY and CDR2 SVGEGT. This CDR3 has 14 amino acids.

CDR3 loop: CASSLDRVSGAYNEQFF. The J gene is TRBJ2-1, the V gene TRBV7-8; TCRdb designates TRBD2, a call that cannot be tested without DNA. Looked up from germline, CDR1 is SGHVS and CDR2 is FQNEAQ. The CDR3 consists of 17 residues.

The chain is built from TRBV6-2 or TRBV6-3 and TRBJ2-1. This CDR3 is 14 amino acids long. The germline gives CDR1 MNHEY, CDR2 SVGEGT. This CDR3 is CASSYSISLNEQFF.